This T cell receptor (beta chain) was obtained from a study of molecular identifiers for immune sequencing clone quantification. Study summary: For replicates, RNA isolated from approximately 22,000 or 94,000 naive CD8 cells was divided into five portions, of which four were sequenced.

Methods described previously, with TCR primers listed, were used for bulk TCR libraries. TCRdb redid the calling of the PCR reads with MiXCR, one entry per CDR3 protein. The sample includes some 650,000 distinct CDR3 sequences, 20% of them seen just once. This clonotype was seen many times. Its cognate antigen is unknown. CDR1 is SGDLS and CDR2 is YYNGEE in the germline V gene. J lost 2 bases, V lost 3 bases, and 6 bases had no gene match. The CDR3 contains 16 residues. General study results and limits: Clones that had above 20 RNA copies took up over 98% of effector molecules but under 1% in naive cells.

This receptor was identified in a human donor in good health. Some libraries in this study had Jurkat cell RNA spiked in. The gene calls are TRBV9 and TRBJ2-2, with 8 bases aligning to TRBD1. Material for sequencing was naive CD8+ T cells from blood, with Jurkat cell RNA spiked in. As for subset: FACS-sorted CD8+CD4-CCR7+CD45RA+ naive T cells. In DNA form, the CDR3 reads TGTGCCAGCAGCGCTCCGGGACAGGCTAACACCGGGGAGCTGTTTTTT. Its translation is CASSAPGQANTGELFF.